These 6 T cell receptor beta chains were all obtained from the same sample, sequenced in a study of blood T cell repertoires in COVID-19. The table came from immunoSEQ multiplex PCR; TCRdb's copy has only in-frame clones and leaves some out. The sample records about 200,000 clones, roughly four fifths being singletons. Sequenced sample: peripheral blood. These receptors were collected from a woman aged 35 to 49 with active or convalescent COVID-19.

The V call is TRBV7-9, the J call TRBJ2-6, with D possibly TRBD1 on 6 matching bases. In germline, CDR1 is SEHNR, CDR2 FQNEAQ (reference sequence). The V end lost 1 base, the J end lost 3 bases, and 10 bases lay between the germline ends. This CDR3 has 16 residues. CDR3: CASSLVGRGGANVLTF. The CDR3 DNA sequence: TGTGCCAGCAGCTTAGTGGGCAGGGGTGGGGCCAACGTCCTGACTTTC.

The chain is built from TRBV9 and TRBJ1-2, with a weak D call TRBD1 (6 bases). The germline gives CDR1 SGDLS, CDR2 YYNGEE. V was clipped by 3 bases and J by 2 bases, with 11 bases between them. The CDR3 consists of 14 residues. The CDR3 reads CASSGTGLNYGYTF. The CDR3 bases are TGTGCCAGCAGCGGAACAGGGCTCAACTATGGCTACACCTTC.

J is TRBJ2-3 and V is TRBV9; 7 nucleotides line up with TRBD2. The V segment lost 3 bases and the J segment 2 bases; nucleotides outside the gene matches: 6. CDR1 SGDLS and CDR2 YYNGEE come from the germline V gene. This CDR3 is built from 15 residues. The CDR3, as DNA: TGTGCCAGCAGCGGCACGGGGGGACCCACAGATACGCAGTATTTT. Its protein is CASSGTGGPTDTQYF.

This clone was found once. The chain joins TRBV10-1 to TRBJ1-2; 11 bases agree with TRBD1. Per germline, CDR1 WNHNN and CDR2 SYGVQD (reference sequence). Trimming cost V 6 bases and J 8 bases; bases outside gene matches: 8. The CDR3 has 14 amino acids. CDR3 in DNA: TGCGCCAGCAGGAGGGGACAGGGGGGCTACGGCTACACCTTC. It encodes CASRRGQGGYGYTF.

The rearrangement links TRBV19 to TRBJ2-7; a weak D match, TRBD1 (6 bases). The CDR3 runs to 17 residues. Deletions cut 5 bases from V and 3 bases from J, with 23 bases between. Germline V lookup: CDR1 LNHDA, CDR2 SQIVND (reference sequence). CDR3 bases: TGTGCCAGTAGTTCCCGCCGGTCGCCGGGACAACTCTACGAGCAGTACTTC. Translating it yields CASSSRRSPGQLYEQYF.

J is TRBJ2-7 and V is TRBV11-2; 14 nucleotides line up with TRBD2. Germline V gene sequence: CDR1 SGHAT, CDR2 FQNNGV. The CDR3 is 15 amino acids. J gave up 4 bases and V 6 bases, and 5 bases lay outside the gene matches. The CDR3 reads CASRAGTSGGYEQYF. As DNA, the CDR3 is TGTGCCAGCAGGGCAGGGACTAGCGGGGGATACGAGCAGTACTTC.